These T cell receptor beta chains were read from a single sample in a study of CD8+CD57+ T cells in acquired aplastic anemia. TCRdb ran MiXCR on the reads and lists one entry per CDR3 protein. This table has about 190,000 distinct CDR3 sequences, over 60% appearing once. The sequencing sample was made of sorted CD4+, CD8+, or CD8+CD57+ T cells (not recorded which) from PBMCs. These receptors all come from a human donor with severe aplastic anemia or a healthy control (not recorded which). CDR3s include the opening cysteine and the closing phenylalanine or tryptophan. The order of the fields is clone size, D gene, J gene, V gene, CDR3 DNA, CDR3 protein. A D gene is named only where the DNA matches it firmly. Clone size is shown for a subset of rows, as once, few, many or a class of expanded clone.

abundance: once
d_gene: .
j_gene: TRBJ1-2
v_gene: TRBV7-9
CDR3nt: TGTGCCAGCAGCTTAGGGGTAGGTTCGGCTGCTGGCTACACCTTC
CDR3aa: CASSLGVGSAAGYTF

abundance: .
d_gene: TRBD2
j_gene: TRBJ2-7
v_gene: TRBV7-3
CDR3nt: TGTGCCAGCAGCCCGGAAGCGGGGGCCACCTACGAGCAGTACTTC
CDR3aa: CASSPEAGATYEQYF

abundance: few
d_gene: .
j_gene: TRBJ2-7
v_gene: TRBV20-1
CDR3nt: TGCAGTGGTTCCGCGCTCGCGGGGTACTCCTACGAGCAGTACTTC
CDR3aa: CSGSALAGYSYEQYF

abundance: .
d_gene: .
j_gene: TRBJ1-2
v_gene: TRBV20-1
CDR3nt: TGCAGTGCTAGAGAACTAGCGGGGGCCCATGGCTACACCTTC
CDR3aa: CSARELAGAHGYTF

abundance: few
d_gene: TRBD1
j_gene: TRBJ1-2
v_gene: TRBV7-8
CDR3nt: TGTGCCAGCAGCTCTGGGACAGCGAACCACTATGGCTACACCTTC
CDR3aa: CASSSGTANHYGYTF

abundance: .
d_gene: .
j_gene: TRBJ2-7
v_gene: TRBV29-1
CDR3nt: TGCAGCGTTCTATCCACAAATTCCTACGAGCAGTACTTC
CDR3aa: CSVLSTNSYEQYF

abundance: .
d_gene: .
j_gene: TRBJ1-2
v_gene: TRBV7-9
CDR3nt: TGTGCCAGCAGCTTAGTCGGGTATGGCTACACCTTC
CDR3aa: CASSLVGYGYTF

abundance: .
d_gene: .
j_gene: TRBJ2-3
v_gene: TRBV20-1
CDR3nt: TGCAGTGCTAGTGGCGGGATGATAAGTGGAGATACGCAGTATTTT
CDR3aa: CSASGGMISGDTQYF

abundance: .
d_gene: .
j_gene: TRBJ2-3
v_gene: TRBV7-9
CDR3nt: TGTGCCAGCAGCTTGCCAGGGACAGATACGCAGTATTTT
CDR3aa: CASSLPGTDTQYF

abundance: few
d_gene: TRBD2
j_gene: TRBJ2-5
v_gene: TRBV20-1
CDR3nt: TGCAGTGCTCCCGGGACTAGCGGGAGGCAAGAGACCCAGTACTTC
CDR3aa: CSAPGTSGRQETQYF

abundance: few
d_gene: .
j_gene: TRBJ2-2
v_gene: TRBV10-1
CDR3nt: TGCGCCAGCAGTGCATTCACCGGGGAGCTGTTTTTT
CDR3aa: CASSAFTGELFF

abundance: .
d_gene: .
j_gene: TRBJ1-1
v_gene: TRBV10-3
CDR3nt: TGTGCCATCAGTGAGGGACAGAAGAACACTGAAGCTTTCTTT
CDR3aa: CAISEGQKNTEAFF

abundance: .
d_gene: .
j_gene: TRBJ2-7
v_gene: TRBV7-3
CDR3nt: TGTGCCAGCAGCTTATTCCTAGTCCCCTACGAGCAGTACTTC
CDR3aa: CASSLFLVPYEQYF

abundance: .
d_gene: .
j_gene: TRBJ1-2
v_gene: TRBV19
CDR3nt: TGTGCCAGTAGTTCGGACCCAAGGGGGAGGGACTATGGCTACACCTTC
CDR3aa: CASSSDPRGRDYGYTF

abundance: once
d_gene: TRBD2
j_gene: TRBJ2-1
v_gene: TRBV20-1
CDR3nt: TGCAGTGCTGAGCTAGCGGGGGGAGATCCCAATGAGCAGTTCTTC
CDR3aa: CSAELAGGDPNEQFF

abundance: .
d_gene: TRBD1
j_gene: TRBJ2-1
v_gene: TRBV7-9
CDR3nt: TGTGCCAGCAGCTTCGACAGGGGGGACTACAATGAGCAGTTCTTC
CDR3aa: CASSFDRGDYNEQFF